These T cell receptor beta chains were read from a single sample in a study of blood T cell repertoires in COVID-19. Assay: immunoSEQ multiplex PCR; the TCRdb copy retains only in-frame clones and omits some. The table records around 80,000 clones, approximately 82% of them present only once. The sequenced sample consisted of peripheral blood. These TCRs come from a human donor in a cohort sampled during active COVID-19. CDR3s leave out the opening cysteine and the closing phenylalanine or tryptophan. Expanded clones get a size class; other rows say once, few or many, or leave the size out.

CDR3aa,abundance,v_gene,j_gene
ASSLAEGAASSGANVLT,-,TRBV5-6,TRBJ2-6
AWSPPTSGRAGGELF,-,TRBV30,TRBJ2-2
ASSPGTSEEETQY,-,TRBV4-2,TRBJ2-5
ASSSRGGKNIQY,-,TRBV5-1,TRBJ2-4
SALSATNEKLF,once,TRBV29-1,TRBJ1-4
ASRSGTYNEQF,-,TRBV3-1/TRBV3-2,TRBJ2-1
ASSYSAGEYNEQF,-,TRBV6-5,TRBJ2-1
ASSSGPRVVTEAF,-,TRBV5-6,TRBJ1-1
ASSVDRDSPLH,-,TRBV9,TRBJ1-6
ASSRAAGGAGYNEQF,-,TRBV10-1,TRBJ2-1
ASSPGQGLETQY,once,TRBV27,TRBJ2-5
ASSLGQGDEKLF,once,TRBV5-1,TRBJ1-4
ASRLRQGSTISPLH,-,TRBV12-2,TRBJ1-6
ASTQPDSYNEQF,-,TRBV2,TRBJ2-1
ASRAGTSGPNTGELF,-,TRBV5-4,TRBJ2-2
ASSFVSGAGGGYT,-,TRBV27,TRBJ1-2
ASSVLRGIQY,-,TRBV9,TRBJ2-4
ASITPLGRGGANTGELF,-,TRBV19,TRBJ2-2
ASSRLAGEMYEQY,-,TRBV5-1,TRBJ2-7
ASSDYGGRALYEQY,once,TRBV6-1,TRBJ2-7
ASRRLAGEGGRETQY,-,TRBV2,TRBJ2-5
ASSSGLAGVREQF,-,TRBV7-2,TRBJ2-1
ASSQGTGGQETQY,-,TRBV18,TRBJ2-5
ASTPGGRTEAF,-,TRBV28,TRBJ1-1
ASTPGVNTGELF,-,TRBV7-3,TRBJ2-2
ASSRTGGRYNEQF,-,TRBV19,TRBJ2-1